One and the same sample provided the 25 T cell receptor beta chains below, sequenced in a study of blood T cell repertoires in COVID-19. The repertoire was sequenced with immunoSEQ multiplex PCR; TCRdb's copy has only in-frame clones and lacks some. The data hold about 270,000 clones, with about 90% observed a single time. The sequenced material came from PBMCs or T cells enriched from blood (not recorded which). The source of these receptors is a woman under 40 with acute COVID-19.

The chain joins TRBV4-2 to TRBJ2-7; TRBD2 aligns across 11 bases. V shed 3 bases, J shed 4 bases, and the junction held 17 bases outside the gene matches. The germline V gene has CDR1 LGHNA and CDR2 YNFKEQ. The CDR3 contains 19 residues. Here the CDR3 reads CASSHLMTSGTGWNYEQYF. CDR3 nucleotide sequence: TGTGCCAGCAGCCATTTAATGACTAGCGGGACAGGGTGGAATTACGAGCAGTACTTC.

This rearrangement joins TRBV30 to TRBJ2-1; 8 positions agree with TRBD2. The germline CDR1 and CDR2 sequences are GTSNPN and SVGIG (reference sequence). The CDR3 covers 12 residues. J was trimmed by 7 bases and V by 2 bases; bases with no gene match: 1. DNA for the CDR3: TGTGCCTGGAGTAAGCGGGGGAATGAGCAGTTCTTC. Translation: CAWSKRGNEQFF.

For the CDR3, the DNA is TGTGTCAGAAGCTTCTTGGACAGGGGGAACGAGCAGTACTTC. Translated: CVRSFLDRGNEQYF. V usage is TRBV7-5 and J usage is TRBJ2-7; TRBD1 was called by the table and not checked on the DNA. TRBV7-5 is assigned pseudogene status. This CDR3 has 14 residues.

The CDR3 nucleotides are TGTGCCAGCAGCACCCAACAGGGGACCAATCAGCCCCAGCATTTT. Translated: CASSTQQGTNQPQHF. The chain carries TRBV6-5 and TRBJ1-5; 7 bases map to TRBD1. The CDR3 covers 15 residues. Germline V gene lookup returns CDR1 MNHEY and CDR2 SVGAGI. V trimming: 6 bases; J trimming: 3 bases; junction bases outside the gene matches: 8.

The rearrangement joins TRBV15 to TRBJ1-5, with 10 bases that match TRBD1. V gave up 4 bases and J gave up 5 bases; unmatched junction bases: 2. In germline, CDR1 is LNHNV, CDR2 YYDKDF (reference sequence). The CDR3 runs to 14 residues. Here the CDR3 reads CATSMDRGYQPQHF. CDR3 sequence (DNA): TGTGCCACCAGCATGGACAGGGGGTATCAGCCCCAGCATTTT.

The rearrangement links TRBV4-3 to TRBJ2-1; the D gene is possibly TRBD2 (6 bases). The CDR3 has 16 residues. In germline, CDR1 is LGHNA, CDR2 YSLEER. V dropped 1 base and J dropped 1 base, with 11 bases sitting between them. The CDR3 DNA follows: TGCGCCAGCAGCCAAGTTCCCGGGACTTCCTACAATGAGCAGTTCTTC. It codes for CASSQVPGTSYNEQFF.

The chain employs TRBV2 and TRBJ2-1; unclear D gene. From germline, CDR1 is SNHLY and CDR2 FYNNEI. This CDR3 is 13 amino acids long. V lost 4 bases to trimming and J lost 2 bases, with 6 bases between them. The chain's CDR3 is CASSAFPYNEQFF. In DNA, the CDR3 is TGTGCCAGCAGTGCCTTTCCCTACAATGAGCAGTTCTTC.

The V and J genes are TRBV14 and TRBJ1-2, with 8 bases fitting TRBD1. The CDR3 runs to 14 residues. Germline CDR1 SGHDN, CDR2 FVKESK. The ends lost 4 bases at V and 5 bases at J; junction bases unmatched: 6. The CDR3 reads CASSRLQGGYGYTF. CDR3 bases: TGTGCCAGCAGCCGCTTACAGGGGGGTTATGGCTACACCTTC.

The chain couples TRBV13 to TRBJ2-1; perhaps TRBD2 as D (6 bases). The CDR3 is made up of 13 amino acids. The V gene's germline CDR1 is PRHDT and CDR2 FYEKMQ (reference sequence). V was shortened by 5 bases and J by 8 bases, with 13 bases between the two germline ends. CDR3 in DNA: TGTGCCAGCAGCCCGCCGTGGGGGGATGAGCAGTTCTTC. Translating it yields CASSPPWGDEQFF.

J is TRBJ2-7 and V is TRBV18; 7 bases line up with TRBD1. The V segment lost 3 bases and the J segment 7 bases; nucleotides outside the gene matches: 9. This CDR3 has 14 residues. Germline V CDR1 and CDR2: KGHSH, LQKENI. As DNA, the CDR3 is TGTGCCAGCTCACCCCCCCGGGACAGCGAGGAGCAGTACTTC. This translates into CASSPPRDSEEQYF.

In DNA form, the CDR3 reads TGTGCCTCAAGGGGGGGGGAGAACTATGGCTACACCTTC. This translates into CASRGGENYGYTF. This chain connects TRBV10-3 to TRBJ1-2, with D perhaps TRBD1 (6 bases). V shed 11 bases and J shed 2 bases, with 15 bases lying between them. The CDR3 is 13 amino acids. Germline CDR1 reads ENHRY; CDR2 reads SYGVKD.

V and J are TRBV10-1 and TRBJ1-1; 9 bases agree with TRBD1. Germline V gene lookup returns CDR1 WNHNN and CDR2 SYGVQD (reference sequence). Losses at the gene ends were 11 bases for V and 2 bases for J; bases not matched to a gene: 6. This CDR3 has 13 amino acids. The CDR3, as DNA: TGCGCCGGTAAGGACAGGGGAAACACTGAAGCTTTCTTT. This gives the protein CAGKDRGNTEAFF.

This chain links TRBV2 with TRBJ1-2, with 8 bases lining up with TRBD1. The CDR3 is made up of 15 amino acids. CDR1 is SNHLY and CDR2 is FYNNEI in the germline V gene. The V and J ends lost 3 bases and 9 bases, in that order; junction bases with no gene match: 12. DNA of the CDR3: TGTGCCAGCAGTGACGCGACAGGGGCAAGTATAAGCTACACCTTC. Translating gives CASSDATGASISYTF.

The V and J genes are TRBV6-5 and TRBJ2-2, with TRBD1 matching 9 bases. The J segment lost 2 bases and the V segment lost 4 bases, leaving 5 bases of the junction unmatched. The germline V gene encodes CDR1 MNHEY and CDR2 SVGAGI. The CDR3 covers 16 residues. CDR3 sequence (DNA): TGTGCCAGCAGTTCGAGACAGGGGGGCAACACCGGGGAGCTGTTTTTT. This sequence encodes CASSSRQGGNTGELFF.

This chain connects TRBV15 to TRBJ2-2; 7 bases match TRBD1. This CDR3 is built from 12 residues. The germline V gene encodes CDR1 LNHNV and CDR2 YYDKDF (reference sequence). V lost 0 bases to trimming and J lost 12 bases; unmatched junction nucleotides: 1. The CDR3 spells CATSRDRGKLFF. CDR3 coding DNA: TGTGCCACCAGCAGAGACAGGGGGAAGCTGTTTTTT.

This chain joins TRBV18 and TRBJ2-7, with TRBD2 as a possible D gene (6 bases). Trimming took off 3 bases at V and 1 base at J, with 16 bases between the two ends. CDR1 and CDR2 from the germline V gene are KGHSH and LQKENI. The CDR3 loop spans 16 amino acids. DNA of the CDR3: TGTGCCAGCTCACCGAGTCTAGCGTTCGGATCCTACGAGCAGTACTTC. It specifies CASSPSLAFGSYEQYF.

The rearrangement uses TRBV7-9 and TRBJ1-1, with D possibly TRBD1 on 5 matching bases. The V end lost 2 bases, the J end lost 4 bases, and 20 bases lay between the germline ends. This CDR3 is 17 amino acids long. The V gene's germline CDR1 is SEHNR and CDR2 FQNEAQ (reference sequence). Here the CDR3 DNA reads TGTGCCAGCAGCTTATTGGGCATATTTGGGCAGGGCACTGAAGCTTTCTTT. Its protein is CASSLLGIFGQGTEAFF. Full variable domain (remainder filled in from reference TRBV7-9 and TRBJ1-1): DTGVSQNPRHKITKRGQNVTFRCDPISEHNRLYWYRQTLGQGPEFLTYFQNEAQLEKSRLLSDRFSAERPKGSFSTLEIQRTEQGDSAMYLCASSLLGIFGQGTEAFFGQGTRLTVV.

The chain couples TRBV5-1 to TRBJ2-2; 8 bases align to TRBD2. This CDR3 contains 18 residues. The V gene end was trimmed by 1 base and the J gene end by 1 base; junction bases not matched to a gene: 9. Germline CDR1 is SGHRS and CDR2 is YFSETQ. For the CDR3, the DNA is TGCGCCAGCAGCTTGCGACCGGGAGGGGTGAAGAACACCGGGGAGCTGTTTTTT. Its protein product is CASSLRPGGVKNTGELFF.

The chain employs TRBV20-1 and TRBJ2-5; 12 positions match TRBD2. The CDR3 spans 14 residues. The germline CDR1 and CDR2 sequences are DFQATT and SNEGSKA (reference sequence). The ends lost 3 bases at V and 4 bases at J; junction bases unmatched: 3. The CDR3 is CSASPTSGGETQYF. DNA of the CDR3: TGCAGTGCTAGTCCGACTAGCGGGGGAGAGACCCAGTACTTC.

The V call is TRBV5-1, the J call TRBJ2-3, with TRBD1 matching 10 bases. V lost 5 bases, J lost 6 bases, and 3 bases stayed unmatched. Germline assignment: CDR1 SGHRS and CDR2 YFSETQ. There are 13 residues in the CDR3. CDR3 in amino acids: CASRPGQGDTQYF. CDR3 nucleotide sequence: TGCGCCAGCAGGCCGGGACAGGGGGATACGCAGTATTTT.

This clone was found a few times. The chain joins TRBV7-3 to TRBJ2-2; TRBD2 matches at 13 bases. The CDR3 consists of 17 residues. The V gene end was trimmed by 4 bases and the J gene end by 4 bases; junction bases not matched to a gene: 6. Germline V gene lookup returns CDR1 SGHTA and CDR2 FQGTGA. Here the CDR3 reads CASSSGLAGVGTGELFF. CDR3 nucleotides: TGTGCCAGCAGCTCTGGACTAGCGGGAGTAGGCACCGGGGAGCTGTTTTTT.

V usage is TRBV6-5 and J usage is TRBJ2-7; D gene uncertain. The germline V gene encodes CDR1 MNHEY and CDR2 SVGAGI. Trimming removed 6 bases from V and 0 bases from J, with 12 bases in between. The CDR3 length is 14 residues. The CDR3 DNA follows: TGTGCCAGCAGGGGCTACACAAGCTCCTACGAGCAGTACTTC. Translating it yields CASRGYTSSYEQYF.

The chain recombines TRBV27 with TRBJ2-6; the match to TRBD1 covers 7 bases. The length of the CDR3 is 15 residues. V dropped 7 bases and J dropped 4; count of bases not matched to a gene: 7. Germline V gives CDR1 MNHEY, CDR2 SMNVEV (reference sequence). CDR3 bases: TGTGCCAGCAAGGAAGAGGGGGCCGGGGCCAACGTCCTGACTTTC. It encodes CASKEEGAGANVLTF.

This clone was seen only once. The rearrangement joins TRBV7-3 to TRBJ2-1; 10 bases are shared with TRBD1. V was clipped by 6 bases and J by 2 bases; unmatched bases: 4. The germline CDR1 and CDR2 sequences are SGHTA and FQGTGA. This CDR3 is built from 15 residues. The CDR3 here is CASRRGQGTYNEQFF. The CDR3, as DNA: TGTGCCAGCAGAAGGGGACAGGGGACCTACAATGAGCAGTTCTTC.

V is TRBV30 and J is TRBJ1-1, with a tentative D call TRBD1 (6 bases). CDR1 is GTSNPN, CDR2 SVGIG, per germline (reference sequence). Trimming pared 4 bases from V and 2 bases from J, leaving 14 bases between. The CDR3 runs to 14 residues. CDR3 sequence: CAWNTIQGNTEAFF. For the CDR3, the DNA is TGTGCCTGGAACACAATACAGGGTAACACTGAAGCTTTCTTT.